The TCR beta chain under discussion was sequenced for a study of T cells in Graves' hyperthyroidism and ophthalmopathy (dated by TCRdb to about 2019). A note on the overall study: Peripheral blood was collected at initial diagnosis, before any treatment. To identify TCR V-J signatures that set the groups apart, the researchers used a discovery cohort of about a hundred patients, made up of roughly 40 with Graves' ophthalmopathy and 57 with stable Graves' hyperthyroidism. For training and testing, the 100 or so patients in the discovery cohort were randomly divided in a 7:3 ratio. Prospective prediction of ophthalmopathy was tested in an independent validation cohort of approximately 19 hyperthyroidism patients and roughly 16 patients who later progressed to ophthalmopathy. In several Graves' hyperthyroidism patients, the study also compared T-cell repertoires from thyroid tissue with T-cell repertoires from blood. The paper describes TCR Vbeta CDR3 sequencing of 120 to 150 peripheral blood samples, made up of 40 to 45 ophthalmopathy patients, around 78 hyperthyroidism patients and 17 progressor patients. After sampling, hyperthyroidism patients received methimazole starting at 30 mg daily, and ophthalmopathy patients received high-dose intravenous methylprednisolone.

In the ophthalmopathy patients, disease was moderately to severely active, with a Clinical Activity Score of 3 or more, a NOSPECS grade of 4 or more, and a duration of less than 3 months. Any patient with an uncontrolled infection, another autoimmune disease, pregnancy or lactation was excluded. Diagnoses relied on clinical symptoms, serum thyroxine and TRAb, thyroid ultrasound and orbital computed tomography. PBMCs were isolated from more than 9 ml of fresh peripheral blood by Ficoll-Paque density gradient centrifugation. Total RNA was extracted with Trizol reagent, and quality was checked on an Agilent 2100 Bioanalyzer. Amplification of TCR beta CDR3 regions was carried out from RNA transcripts. The TCR CDR3 was subjected to a first round of RT-PCR using the HTBI primer set and the Qiagen OneStep RT-PCR kit. Libraries were constructed in a second round of multiplex PCR, after which size selection and purification were performed. Paired-end sequencing of the libraries was performed with 100 bp reads on an Illumina HiSeq2000. As for the authors' bioinformatics: Raw data were processed with SOAPnuke, discarding reads with adapters, uncalled bases, mean Phred below 15, or no exact constant-primer or identifier match. COPE v1.2.5 was used to merge high-quality paired reads, and clonotypes were defined as unique nucleotide sequences. Clonotypes were aligned to IMGT TRBV, TRBD and TRBJ reference segments using MiTCR v1.1. Analysis was restricted to V-J combinations with a frequency above 0.0001, which covered 99.2% of repertoires. The TCS score was defined as F50 (clonal expansion) divided by E x V (chaos), with BLOSUM62-based TCRdist calculated between CDR3 peptides within each V-J. Welch's t-statistics and random forest reduced some 510 V-J features to 10 to 15, which were used in a naive Bayes classifier (R e1071). The raw public reads went through TCRdb reprocessing: fastp at Q25, MiXCR clone calling, in-frame beta chains kept. Here each entry gathers all rows of one CDR3 protein and keeps the most common genes and DNA. TCRdb's processing, not the study's, gives the V and J calls here. The sample includes a few hundred thousand distinct CDR3 sequences, with roughly 15% observed a single time. The ten largest clones represent roughly 21% of the sample.

The paper as a whole reports these results and caveats: In validation, progression to ophthalmopathy was predicted by the model with nearly 71% sensitivity and nearly 75% specificity, a median of about 6 months before onset. No statistical method was used to fix the sample size in advance, and group allocation was not hidden from the investigators. Most expanded thyroid clonotypes (frequency above 0.001) were also detected in blood, a finding suggesting that blood repertoires may reflect thyroid immune responses. A 13 V-J signature model separated ophthalmopathy from stable hyperthyroidism, with just over 85% sensitivity and roughly 81% specificity in cross-validation and 80%/75% in testing.

Many counts were recorded for this clonotype. Its specific antigen is unknown. The input lacks base qualities; no much larger clone sits a single base away. Material: blood. The receptor's source is a woman aged 25 to 39 with Graves' ophthalmopathy.

The DNA sequence is as follows: TGTGCCAGCAGCTTAGGGCTCCGCTCCTATAATTCACCCCTCCACTTT. Its protein is CASSLGLRSYNSPLHF. Recombination linked TRBV7-2 to TRBJ1-6; no D gene call is confident. The germline V gene encodes CDR1 SGHTA and CDR2 FQGNSA. From the cysteine up to the phenylalanine, the CDR3 has a length of 16 residues. Of the read, only the CDR3 DNA is kept; its 48 bases are in frame from base 1. A distance of 7 bases separates the germline ends of V and J, which lose 1 base and 0 bases respectively.